Listed below are T cell receptor beta chains from one sample, sequenced in a study of metastatic and nonmetastatic thyroid tumors. Using MiXCR, TCRdb re-called clones from the PCR reads. Found here are some 10,000 clones, 25% to 35% of them singletons; the top ten hold about 11%. The sample was tumor tissue. Receptors originate from a male donor with papillary thyroid cancer or a benign thyroid nodule (not recorded which). Some clones in this sample may be carry-over from other donors' samples. Each CDR3 is given with its conserved first and last residue. The D gene is left open where the match is weak. Clone sizes are given selectively: once, few, many, or a class where the clone is expanded.

j_call | v_call | d_call | clone_size | cdr3_nt | cdr3_aa
TRBJ2-4 | TRBV4-2 | NA | few | TGTGCCGGCAGCCAAAACGAAGCCAAAAACATTCAGTACTTC | CAGSQNEAKNIQYF
TRBJ1-3 | TRBV30 | TRBD1 | medium-sized | TGTGCCTGGAAACAGGGGCCTGGAAACACCATATATTTT | CAWKQGPGNTIYF
TRBJ2-7 | TRBV28 | NA | NA | TGTGCCAGTAGTTTAACGGACAATGGATTAATAAAGCAGTACTTC | CASSLTDNGLIKQYF
TRBJ1-4 | TRBV12-3/TRBV12-4 | NA | many | TGTGCCAGCAGTCTATCCGGGTGGACTAATGAAAAACTGTTTTTT | CASSLSGWTNEKLFF
TRBJ1-3 | TRBV7-3 | NA | NA | TGTGCCAGCAGCTTATTACCTACGGTAGGTGGAAACACCATATATTTT | CASSLLPTVGGNTIYF
TRBJ1-4 | TRBV11-2 | NA | medium-sized | TGTGCCAGCAGCTTAATCGAGGAAAAACTGTTTTTT | CASSLIEEKLFF
TRBJ2-7 | TRBV6-2/TRBV6-3 | NA | NA | TGTGCCAGCAGGACCCCAGGGAACACCTACGAGCAGTACTTC | CASRTPGNTYEQYF
TRBJ1-5 | TRBV30 | NA | NA | TGTGCCTGGAGTAAGAACACCGATCAGCCCCAGCATTTT | CAWSKNTDQPQHF
TRBJ1-6 | TRBV27 | NA | few | TGTGCCAGCAGAAGGGAACTCCGCTCCTATAATTCACCCCTCCACTTT | CASRRELRSYNSPLHF
TRBJ2-5 | TRBV6-2/TRBV6-3 | TRBD2 | NA | TGTGCCAGCAGTTACTTAAGACTAGCGGGAGGAAAAGTTTTGGAGACCCAGTACTTC | CASSYLRLAGGKVLETQYF
TRBJ2-3 | TRBV15 | TRBD1 | many | TGTGCCACCAGCAGAGATCCGGGACAGGGCGCAGATACGCAGTATTTT | CATSRDPGQGADTQYF
TRBJ2-5 | TRBV24-1 | TRBD2 | few | TGTGCCACCAGTGATCCTCTACTAGCGGCGACCCAGTACTTC | CATSDPLLAATQYF
TRBJ1-2 | TRBV5-1 | NA | NA | TGCGCCAGCAGCTTCGGGGGGGAGTTCTATGGCTACACCTTC | CASSFGGEFYGYTF
TRBJ2-3 | TRBV5-6 | NA | many | TGTGCCAGCAGCTTTACAGGGACAGATACGCAGTATTTT | CASSFTGTDTQYF
TRBJ1-4 | TRBV7-9 | TRBD1 | many | TGTGCCAGCAGCACCCGGACAGGTTCGCATGAAAAACTGTTTTTT | CASSTRTGSHEKLFF
TRBJ2-1 | TRBV7-9 | TRBD2 | NA | TGTGCCAGCAGCTCCGGGACTAGCGGCAATGAGCAGTTCTTC | CASSSGTSGNEQFF
TRBJ2-7 | TRBV2 | TRBD1 | few | TGTGCCAGCAGCGGGACAGGGGTTCTGGGGGAGCAGTACTTC | CASSGTGVLGEQYF
TRBJ1-5 | TRBV20-1 | NA | NA | TGCAGTGCTAGAGATGTGGCAGGTGATTATCAGCCCCAGCATTTT | CSARDVAGDYQPQHF
TRBJ1-5 | TRBV20-1 | TRBD1 | NA | TGCAGTGCCGCGGACAGGGGGTTCAGTCAGCCCCAGCATTTT | CSAADRGFSQPQHF
TRBJ2-5 | TRBV4-1 | TRBD2 | NA | TGCGCCAGCAGCCACACACTAGCGGGGAAAGAGACCCAGTACTTC | CASSHTLAGKETQYF
TRBJ1-2 | TRBV7-9 | NA | NA | TGTGCCAGCAGCTTAGGGCGGAACTATGGCTACACCTTC | CASSLGRNYGYTF
TRBJ2-5 | TRBV5-1 | NA | many | TGCGCCAGCAGCGAGGGGGGAGGGTACCAAGAGACCCAGTACTTC | CASSEGGGYQETQYF
TRBJ2-7 | TRBV19 | TRBD2 | NA | TGTGCCAGTAGTCTCCGGACTAGCGGGAGGGCCTACGAGCAGTACTTC | CASSLRTSGRAYEQYF
TRBJ2-7 | TRBV12-3/TRBV12-4 | NA | few | TGTGCCAGCAGTTCCCAGACTAGCGAGCAGTACTTC | CASSSQTSEQYF
TRBJ2-7 | TRBV2 | TRBD2 | few | TGTGCCAGCAGTGAAAGTAGCGGGAGGTACGAGCAGTACTTC | CASSESSGRYEQYF
TRBJ2-5 | TRBV20-1 | TRBD1 | medium-sized | TGCAGTGCTAGAGTGCCGGGACAGGGAGAGACCCAGTACTTC | CSARVPGQGETQYF
TRBJ1-6 | TRBV11-2 | NA | many | TGTGCCAGCAGCCCGGGCAGGCTCAATTCACCCCTCCACTTT | CASSPGRLNSPLHF
TRBJ2-7 | TRBV12-3/TRBV12-4 | NA | few | TGTGCCAGCAGTTTACAGGGGTCAAGAAACGAGCAGTACTTC | CASSLQGSRNEQYF
TRBJ1-2 | TRBV2 | NA | NA | TGTGCCAGCAGTGCGACCCTGGCTAACTATGGCTACACCTTC | CASSATLANYGYTF
TRBJ2-2 | TRBV24-1 | NA | few | TGTGCCAGCCAGACAGGGACTAACACCGGGGAGCTGTTTTTT | CASQTGTNTGELFF
TRBJ1-2 | TRBV5-4 | TRBD1 | many | TGTGCCAGCAGCCGCGGACAGGGGGAAAATGGCTACACCTTC | CASSRGQGENGYTF
TRBJ2-1 | TRBV20-1 | TRBD2 | NA | TGCAGTGCTAGAAGCCCTGGACTAGCGGGAGGGGGCACCTACAATGGGCAGTTCTTC | CSARSPGLAGGGTYNGQFF
TRBJ2-3 | TRBV20-1 | NA | medium-sized | TGCAGTGCTAGAACCAGCGGCACAGATACGCAGTATTTT | CSARTSGTDTQYF
TRBJ2-3 | TRBV4-1 | NA | many | TGCGCCAGCAGCCAATCTGTTAGCGTAGCTAGCACAGATACGCAGTATTTT | CASSQSVSVASTDTQYF
TRBJ1-1 | TRBV28 | TRBD1 | medium-sized | TGTGCCAGCAGTTCCTACCGGGACAGGGGGCTCGGGAACACTGAAGCTTTCTTT | CASSSYRDRGLGNTEAFF
TRBJ2-2 | TRBV20-1 | NA | once | TGCAGTGCCCCCCGCAGGGGGGGACGTCCGGGGGAGCTGTTTTTT | CSAPRRGGRPGELFF
TRBJ2-2 | TRBV27 | NA | few | TGTGCCAGCAGTTTAAGGCGGGGCACCGGGGAGCTGTTTTTT | CASSLRRGTGELFF
TRBJ2-3 | TRBV5-1 | TRBD2 | medium-sized | TGCGCCAGCAGCTGGTCGCTAGCGGCTAGCACAGATACGCAGTATTTT | CASSWSLAASTDTQYF
TRBJ2-3 | TRBV9 | TRBD2 | medium-sized | TGTGCCAGCAGCGCGGCGACTAGCGGCTCATTCACAGATACGCAGTATTTT | CASSAATSGSFTDTQYF
TRBJ2-2 | TRBV12-3/TRBV12-4 | TRBD2 | medium-sized | TGTGCCAGCAGTCCGGGACTAGCGGGTTTGAACACCGGGGAGCTGTTTTTT | CASSPGLAGLNTGELFF
TRBJ1-2 | TRBV10-2 | TRBD1 | medium-sized | TGCGCCAGCAGGGTCGGACAGGGCCTTAACTATGGCTACACCTTC | CASRVGQGLNYGYTF
TRBJ2-1 | TRBV6-5 | NA | NA | TGTGCCAGCAGCTTAGAGGGAGCGTGGTCCTACAATGAGAAGTTCTTC | CASSLEGAWSYNEKFF
TRBJ1-2 | TRBV20-1 | NA | NA | TGCAGTGCTAGAGACAGCTATGGCTACACCTTC | CSARDSYGYTF
TRBJ2-5 | TRBV7-2 | TRBD1 | medium-sized | TGTGCCAGCAGCGCACAGGGGATGGGGCAAGAGACCCAGTACTTC | CASSAQGMGQETQYF
TRBJ1-1 | TRBV6-4 | TRBD1 | NA | TGTGCCAGCAGCAAGACAGGGGGCGCTTCTGAAGCTTTCTTT | CASSKTGGASEAFF
TRBJ2-7 | TRBV6-2/TRBV6-3 | TRBD2 | few | TGTGCCAGCAGTTCACTACTAGCGGGAGTAGGTGGCGAGCAGTACTTC | CASSSLLAGVGGEQYF
TRBJ2-2 | TRBV19 | NA | medium-sized | TGTGCCAGTAGTATAGTAGTTACCGGGGAGCTGTTTTTT | CASSIVVTGELFF
TRBJ1-1 | TRBV4-2 | NA | many | TGTGCCAGCAGCCAATATCCAGATACGAACACTGAAGCTTTCTTT | CASSQYPDTNTEAFF
TRBJ2-1 | TRBV20-1 | TRBD2 | medium-sized | TGCAGTGCTAGAGACCCTACGAGCGGGATCTACAATGAGCAGTTCTTC | CSARDPTSGIYNEQFF